Listed here are 24 T cell receptor beta chains from one sample, sequenced in a study of blood T cell repertoires in COVID-19. Sequencing used immunoSEQ multiplex PCR; TCRdb keeps in-frame clones, though not all of them. The profile covers 200,000 to 300,000 clones, with 75% to 90% appearing a single time and 1.5% taken by the ten largest. The specimen was peripheral blood. The origin of the receptors is a woman aged 40-49 years who had recovered from COVID-19.

The chain joins TRBV5-1 to TRBJ2-3; 14 positions match TRBD2. Germline V gene lookup returns CDR1 SGHRS and CDR2 YFSETQ. Trimming at V came to 0 bases and at J to 10 bases, leaving 4 bases not matched to a gene. The CDR3 runs to 15 residues. The CDR3: CASSLGGLAGEPQYF. The CDR3, as DNA: TGCGCCAGCAGCTTGGGGGGACTAGCGGGGGAACCGCAGTATTTT.

This rearrangement joins TRBV14 to TRBJ1-1; no definite D call. Germline assignment: CDR1 SGHDN and CDR2 FVKESK. V lost 0 bases and J 7 bases, leaving 6 bases between the germline ends. This CDR3 contains 12 residues. In DNA, the CDR3 is TGTGCCAGCAGCCAAGATTGGCTTGAAGCTTTCTTT. Amino acid sequence: CASSQDWLEAFF.

This clone showed up just a few times. This rearrangement joins TRBV3-1 (or the pseudogene TRBV3-2) to TRBJ1-2; maybe TRBD1 (5 bases). Germline values: CDR1 LGHDT, CDR2 YNNKEL (reference sequence). The V gene lost 1 base and the J gene lost 4 bases, with 13 bases spanning the gap. The CDR3 sequence is 15 residues long. The CDR3 loop is CASSQADQGFYGYTF. CDR3 nucleotide sequence: TGTGCCAGCAGCCAAGCCGACCAGGGATTCTATGGCTACACCTTC.

This rearrangement joins TRBV6-8 to TRBJ1-6; the match to TRBD1 covers 10 bases. The junction had 9 bases not matched to a gene; V was cut back by 2 bases and J by 8 bases. Germline values: CDR1 MNHGY, CDR2 SAAAGT. CDR3 length: 17 residues. The CDR3 spells CASSYGRTGGRYSPLHF. CDR3 DNA sequence: TGTGCCAGCAGTTACGGGCGGACAGGGGGTAGGTATTCACCCCTCCACTTT.

This chain connects TRBV7-2 to TRBJ1-2; D is possibly TRBD1 (6 bases). The CDR3 covers 14 residues. CDR1 is SGHTA, CDR2 FQGNSA, per germline. V lost 1 base, J lost 4 bases, and 10 bases lay in between. The CDR3 is CASSLEGVGYGYTF. CDR3 bases: TGTGCCAGCAGCTTAGAGGGGGTTGGCTATGGCTACACCTTC. Combining the CDR3 with reference TRBV7-2 and TRBJ1-2 gives the whole variable domain GAGVSQSPSNKVTEKGKDVELRCDPISGHTALYWYRQSLGQGLEFLIYFQGNSAPDKSGLPSDRFSAERTGGSVSTLTIQRTQQEDSAVYLCASSLEGVGYGYTFGSGTRLTVV.

This clone was counted once. The V gene is TRBV10-3, the J gene TRBJ1-3; 8 positions match TRBD1. CDR1 and CDR2 (germline): ENHRY, SYGVKD. There are 15 residues in the CDR3. With V trimmed by 0 bases and J by 6 bases, 4 bases remained unmatched. The CDR3 DNA reads as TGTGCCATCAGTGAGTCGAGGCAGGGGGCAAACACCATATATTTT. It is translated as CAISESRQGANTIYF.

This chain uses TRBV27 with TRBJ1-6, with 7 bases matching TRBD1. The V and J ends lost 3 bases and 7 bases, in that order; junction bases with no gene match: 18. CDR3 length equals 19 residues. Germline V gene sequence: CDR1 MNHEY, CDR2 SMNVEV (reference sequence). CDR3 DNA: TGTGCCAGCAGTTTCCTCGGCAGTTGGGTTGGGACAGACAATTCACCCCTCCACTTT. This sequence encodes CASSFLGSWVGTDNSPLHF.

The chain links TRBV5-1 to TRBJ2-5; D unclear. Germline CDR1 and CDR2: SGHRS and YFSETQ. The V and J ends lost 0 bases and 2 bases respectively, with 8 bases between them. The CDR3 extends over 14 amino acids. CDR3 in amino acids: CASSLGSGQETQYF. CDR3 DNA sequence: TGCGCCAGCAGCTTGGGGTCAGGACAAGAGACCCAGTACTTC.

The CDR3 protein is CASSLYVAGLAYEQYF. CDR3 DNA sequence: TGTGCCAGCAGCTTATATGTGGCAGGGTTAGCCTACGAGCAGTACTTC. J is TRBJ2-7 and V is TRBV7-8; perhaps TRBD1 as D (5 bases). This CDR3 is built from 16 residues. V was cut by 2 bases and J by 2 bases, with 16 bases left in between. Germline loops: CDR1 SGHVS, CDR2 FQNEAQ.

V is TRBV18 and J is TRBJ1-5; TRBD1 is a possible D gene (6 bases). The CDR3 length is 15 residues. Germline lookup yields CDR1 KGHSH and CDR2 LQKENI. The V gene lost 6 bases and the J gene lost 3 bases, with 15 bases spanning the gap. The CDR3 region is CASSLGQYSNQPQHF. The CDR3 coding sequence is TGTGCCAGCTCCCTCGGACAGTATTCCAATCAGCCCCAGCATTTT.

This chain links TRBV6-1 with TRBJ2-7, with D unresolved. From germline, CDR1 is MNHNS and CDR2 SASEGT. This CDR3 is 11 amino acids long. V was pared by 3 bases and J by 3 bases, with 3 bases between. CDR3 loop: CASSDLYEQYF. The DNA of the CDR3 is TGTGCCAGCAGTGACCTCTACGAGCAGTACTTC.

This clone has a handful of counts. The J gene is TRBJ1-5, the V gene TRBV19; no clear D gene. Germline V CDR1 and CDR2: LNHDA, SQIVND (reference sequence). Trimming removed 2 bases from V and 0 bases from J, with 8 bases in between. The CDR3 has 15 residues. CDR3 loop: CASSIIMSSNQPQHF. In DNA form, the CDR3 reads TGTGCCAGTAGTATAATAATGAGTAGCAATCAGCCCCAGCATTTT.

This clone was seen just once. The chain employs TRBV19 and TRBJ2-3; possibly TRBD2 for D (7 bases). Between the trimmed V and J ends, which lost 1 base and 4 bases, there was a span of 9 bases. The CDR3 length is 14 residues. The germline V gene encodes CDR1 LNHDA and CDR2 SQIVND (reference sequence). CDR3 DNA: TGTGCCAGTAGTATAGCGGGGGGCCCAGATACGCAGTATTTT. Its protein product is CASSIAGGPDTQYF.

The V and J genes are TRBV5-1 and TRBJ2-5; TRBD2 matches 8 bases. V lost 0 bases to trimming and J lost 5 bases; unmatched junction nucleotides: 9. Looked up from germline, CDR1 is SGHRS and CDR2 is YFSETQ. The CDR3 is 16 residues long. In nucleotides, the CDR3 is TGCGCCAGCAGCTTGGGTGCGGGGGGCGCCAGGGAGACCCAGTACTTC. Translated: CASSLGAGGARETQYF.

This sequence joins TRBV9 and TRBJ2-1; 8 bases align to TRBD2. The CDR3 is 16 amino acids. V lost 0 bases to trimming and J lost 2 bases; unmatched junction nucleotides: 4. Germline assignment: CDR1 SGDLS and CDR2 YYNGEE. The CDR3: CASSVAAGGTYNEQFF. DNA of the CDR3: TGTGCCAGCAGCGTAGCTGCGGGGGGTACCTACAATGAGCAGTTCTTC. The entire variable domain, with the rest obtained from reference TRBV9 and TRBJ2-1, is as follows: DSGVTQTPKHLITATGQRVTLRCSPRSGDLSVYWYQQSLDQGLQFLIQYYNGEERAKGNILERFSAQQFPDLHSELNLSSLELGDSALYFCASSVAAGGTYNEQFFGPGTRLTVL.

The chain couples TRBV6-4 to TRBJ2-2; 9 bases fit TRBD2. J was trimmed by 3 bases and V by 4 bases; bases with no gene match: 3. This CDR3 is built from 15 residues. Germline CDR1 reads MRHNA; CDR2 reads SNTAGT. The DNA for the CDR3 is TGTGCCAGCAGTGCACTAGCGGGCCACACCGGGGAGCTGTTTTTT. Amino acid sequence: CASSALAGHTGELFF.

The chain links TRBV2 to TRBJ2-5; 7 bases line up with TRBD1. The CDR3 is 12 amino acids. J lost 5 bases, V lost 8 bases, and 5 bases had no gene match. CDR1 is SNHLY and CDR2 is FYNNEI in the germline V gene. The CDR3 nucleotides read TGTGCCAGCGAGACAGGGTATGAGACCCAGTACTTC. This codes for CASETGYETQYF.

V usage is TRBV5-6 and J usage is TRBJ1-3; D may be TRBD1 (6 bases). Trimming removed 5 bases at V and 0 bases at J, with 18 bases between. The length of the CDR3 is 17 residues. Germline V lookup: CDR1 SGHDT, CDR2 YYEEEE. The CDR3 region is CASRIDYRVLSGNTIYF. DNA of the CDR3: TGTGCCAGCAGAATTGACTACAGGGTACTCTCTGGAAACACCATATATTTT. Supplemented by reference TRBV5-6 and TRBJ1-3, the full variable domain reads DAGVTQSPTHLIKTRGQQVTLRCSPKSGHDTVSWYQQALGQGPQFIFQYYEEEERQRGNFPDRFSGHQFPNYSSELNVNALLLGDSALYLCASRIDYRVLSGNTIYFGEGSWLTVV.

V and J are TRBV5-1 and TRBJ1-2, with D uncertain. CDR1 SGHRS and CDR2 YFSETQ come from the germline V gene. The germline V and J ends were trimmed by 2 bases and 8 bases, with 13 bases remaining between them. The CDR3 is 13 residues long. The chain's CDR3 is CASSFAQARGYTF. CDR3 DNA sequence: TGCGCCAGCAGCTTCGCGCAGGCCAGAGGCTACACCTTC. The whole variable domain, remainder taken from reference TRBV5-1 and TRBJ1-2, is KAGVTQTPRYLIKTRGQQVTLSCSPISGHRSVSWYQQTPGQGLQFLFEYFSETQRNKGNFPGRFSGRQFSNSRSEMNVSTLELGDSALYLCASSFAQARGYTFGSGTRLTVV.

V gene TRBV5-6 combines with J gene TRBJ1-1; 7 bases map to TRBD1. The germline V gene has CDR1 SGHDT and CDR2 YYEEEE. The CDR3 is made up of 16 amino acids. The V gene end was trimmed by 0 bases and the J gene end by 2 bases; junction bases not matched to a gene: 7. The DNA of the CDR3 is TGTGCCAGCAGCTTGGCAGGGCAGGGGGGAAACACTGAAGCTTTCTTT. Amino acids: CASSLAGQGGNTEAFF.

The J gene is TRBJ1-1, the V gene TRBV6-5; D not resolved. Trimming took off 4 bases at V and 0 bases at J, with 12 bases between the two ends. CDR1 is MNHEY, CDR2 SVGAGI, per germline. The CDR3 has 15 residues. CDR3 sequence (DNA): TGTGCCAGCAGTTCCCTTGAGAGGGTGAACACTGAAGCTTTCTTT. The encoded protein is CASSSLERVNTEAFF.

The V call is TRBV7-2, the J call TRBJ2-3; D unresolved. Germline values: CDR1 SGHTA, CDR2 FQGNSA. CDR3 length: 14 residues. Trimming pared 0 bases from V and 2 bases from J, leaving 6 bases between. The CDR3: CASSLAPYTDTQYF. CDR3 DNA sequence: TGTGCCAGCAGCTTAGCGCCCTACACAGATACGCAGTATTTT.

This clone was seen only a few times. This chain links TRBV3-1 (or the pseudogene TRBV3-2) with TRBJ2-7; no firm D call. The V and J ends lost 4 bases and 6 bases respectively, with 10 bases between them. CDR1 and CDR2 from the germline V gene are LGHDT and YNNKEL (reference sequence). The CDR3 is made up of 12 amino acids. CDR3 protein: CASSRPRGEQYF. Here the CDR3 DNA reads TGTGCCAGCAGCCGACCTCGAGGCGAGCAGTACTTC.

This chain joins TRBV7-6 and TRBJ2-2; TRBD1 might be the D (5 bases). V lost 8 bases, J lost 2 bases, and 15 bases lay in between. This CDR3 comprises 15 residues. Germline-derived CDR1 and CDR2 are SGHVS and FNYEAQ. The CDR3 is CASGPQGINTGELFF. The CDR3 coding sequence is TGTGCCAGCGGCCCCCAGGGCATTAACACCGGGGAGCTGTTTTTT.